This TCR beta chain comes out of a study of blood T cells in healthy people across ages. The CDR3 loop spans 15 amino acids. With 4 bases removed from V and 8 bases from J, the gap between germline ends came to 18 bases. Germline assignment: CDR1 LGHDT and CDR2 YNNKEL (reference sequence). The second PCR ran about 6 to 12 cycles with a sample-barcoded 5' primer and J-beta primers. TCRdb fed the 5' RACE reads into MiXCR, producing one record per CDR3 protein. Here the sample spans 850,000 to 1,000,000 distinct CDR3 sequences, roughly 50% being singletons. This chain links TRBV3-1 with TRBJ2-1; TRBD1 is a possible D gene (6 bases). Source material: blood. The receptor was derived from a woman aged 60-75 years in good health. The CDR3 DNA reads TGTGCCAGCAGCCCCCAACAGGGTTCGTTCCATGAGCAGTTCTTC. It translates to CASSPQQGSFHEQFF.